The TCR beta chain under discussion was sequenced for a study of T cell changes during pregnancy in multiple sclerosis. Measured with immunoSEQ multiplex PCR; TCRdb has only the in-frame clones, and not every one. The profile covers around 71,000 clones, with around 90% appearing a single time and approximately 1.2% taken by the ten largest. Germline V gene sequence: CDR1 SNHLY, CDR2 FYNNEI. The CDR3 has 12 amino acids. V was cut by 5 bases and J by 3 bases, with 8 bases left in between. The starting material was peripheral blood, obtained in the third trimester of pregnancy. The rearrangement joins TRBV2 to TRBJ2-7; D unclear. This TCR derives from a female donor with multiple sclerosis, enrolled in a pregnancy study. CDR3 sequence: CASSPFFYEQYF. The CDR3 nucleotides read TGTGCCAGCAGTCCCTTTTTCTACGAGCAGTACTTC.